The entry below describes one T cell receptor (beta chain). Its antigen is unidentified. The V gene lost 4 bases and the J gene lost 1 base, with 10 bases spanning the gap. CDR3 length equals 14 residues. Germline V CDR1 and CDR2: MNHEY, SVGAGI. These data come from a study of lymphopenia after photon versus proton radiotherapy. Study-wide findings and caveats: Proton therapy kept repertoires fairly stable, unlike photons, which gained effector/memory cells. Post-nadir TCR diversity decline inversely tracked overall survival among those who died. Better survival with proton therapy was suggested as possible, not demonstrated.

Measured with immunoSEQ multiplex PCR; TCRdb has only the in-frame clones, and not every one. This table has 75,000 to 90,000 clones, 65% to 85% appearing once. This specimen was peripheral blood, taken from a patient treated with proton-based radiotherapy. The V call is TRBV6-5, the J call TRBJ2-5; D is uncertain. The clonotype comes from a man aged 55-75 years with pancreatic cancer. The DNA for the CDR3 is TGTGCCAGCAGTTGGTTGGCCCGCCAAGAGACCCAGTACTTC. As protein: CASSWLARQETQYF.